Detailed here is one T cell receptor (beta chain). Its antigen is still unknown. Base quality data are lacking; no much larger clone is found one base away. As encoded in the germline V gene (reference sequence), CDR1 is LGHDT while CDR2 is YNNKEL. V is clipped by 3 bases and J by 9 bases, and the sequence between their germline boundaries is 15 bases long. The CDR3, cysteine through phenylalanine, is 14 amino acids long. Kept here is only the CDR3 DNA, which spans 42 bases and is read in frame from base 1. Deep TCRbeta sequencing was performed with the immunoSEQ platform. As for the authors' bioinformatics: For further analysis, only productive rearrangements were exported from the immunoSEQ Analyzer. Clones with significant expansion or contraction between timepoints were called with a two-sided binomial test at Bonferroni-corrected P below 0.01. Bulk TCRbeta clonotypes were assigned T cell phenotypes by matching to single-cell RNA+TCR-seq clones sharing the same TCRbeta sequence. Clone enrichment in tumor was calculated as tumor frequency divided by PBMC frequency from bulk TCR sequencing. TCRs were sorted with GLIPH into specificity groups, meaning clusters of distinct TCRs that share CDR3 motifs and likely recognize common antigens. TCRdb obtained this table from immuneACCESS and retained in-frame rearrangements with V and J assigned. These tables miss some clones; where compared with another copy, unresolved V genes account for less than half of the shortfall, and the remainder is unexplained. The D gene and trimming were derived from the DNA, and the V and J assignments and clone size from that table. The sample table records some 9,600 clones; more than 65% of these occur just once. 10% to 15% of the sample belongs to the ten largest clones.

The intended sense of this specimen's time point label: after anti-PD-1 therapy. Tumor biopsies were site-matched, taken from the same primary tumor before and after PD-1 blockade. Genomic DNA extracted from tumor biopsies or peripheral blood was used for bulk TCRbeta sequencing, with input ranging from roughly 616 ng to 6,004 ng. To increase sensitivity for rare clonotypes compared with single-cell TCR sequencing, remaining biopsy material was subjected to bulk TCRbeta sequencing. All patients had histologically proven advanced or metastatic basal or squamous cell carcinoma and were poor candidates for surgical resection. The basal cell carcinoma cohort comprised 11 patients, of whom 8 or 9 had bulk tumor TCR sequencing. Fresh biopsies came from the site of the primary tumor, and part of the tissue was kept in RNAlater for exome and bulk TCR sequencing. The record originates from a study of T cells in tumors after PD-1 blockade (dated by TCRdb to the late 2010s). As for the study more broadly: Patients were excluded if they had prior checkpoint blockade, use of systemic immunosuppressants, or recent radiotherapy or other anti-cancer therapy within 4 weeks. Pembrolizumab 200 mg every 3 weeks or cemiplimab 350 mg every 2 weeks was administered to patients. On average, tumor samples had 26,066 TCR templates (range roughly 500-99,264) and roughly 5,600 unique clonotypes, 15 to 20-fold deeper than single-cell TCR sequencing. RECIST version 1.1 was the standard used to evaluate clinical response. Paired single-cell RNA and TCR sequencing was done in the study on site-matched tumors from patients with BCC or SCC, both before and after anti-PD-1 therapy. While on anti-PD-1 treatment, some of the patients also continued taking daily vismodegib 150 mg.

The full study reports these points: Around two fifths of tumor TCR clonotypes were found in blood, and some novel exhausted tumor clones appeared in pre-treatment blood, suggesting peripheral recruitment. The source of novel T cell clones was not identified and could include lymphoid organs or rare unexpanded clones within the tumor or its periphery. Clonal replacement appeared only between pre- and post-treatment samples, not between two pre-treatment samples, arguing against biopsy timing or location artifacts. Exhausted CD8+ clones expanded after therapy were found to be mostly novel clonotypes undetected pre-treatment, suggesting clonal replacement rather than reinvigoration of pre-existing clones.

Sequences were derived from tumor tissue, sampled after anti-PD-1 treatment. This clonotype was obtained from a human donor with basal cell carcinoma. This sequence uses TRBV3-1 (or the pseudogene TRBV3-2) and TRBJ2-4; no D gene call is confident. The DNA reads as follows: TGTGCCAGCAGCCATGGGTCCGGAAAACCCATTCAGTACTTC. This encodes CASSHGSGKPIQYF.